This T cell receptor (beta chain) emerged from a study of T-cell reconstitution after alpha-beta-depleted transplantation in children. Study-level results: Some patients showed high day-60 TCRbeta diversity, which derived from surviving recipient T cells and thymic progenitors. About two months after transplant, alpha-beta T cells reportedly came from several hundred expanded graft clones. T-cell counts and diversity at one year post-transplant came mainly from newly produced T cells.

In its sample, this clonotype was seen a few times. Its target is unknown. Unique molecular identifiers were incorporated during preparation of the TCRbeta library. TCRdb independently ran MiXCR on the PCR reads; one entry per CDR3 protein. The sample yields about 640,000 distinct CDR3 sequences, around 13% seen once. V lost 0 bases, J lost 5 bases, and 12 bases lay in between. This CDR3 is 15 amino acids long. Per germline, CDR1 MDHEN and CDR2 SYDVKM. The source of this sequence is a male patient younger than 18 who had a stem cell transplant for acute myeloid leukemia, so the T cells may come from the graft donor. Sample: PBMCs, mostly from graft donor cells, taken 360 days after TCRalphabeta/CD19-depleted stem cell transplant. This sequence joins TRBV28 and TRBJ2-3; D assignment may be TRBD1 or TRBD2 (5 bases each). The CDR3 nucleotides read TGTGCCAGCAGTTTATGGAGAGGTGGGGGAGATACGCAGTATTTT. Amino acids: CASSLWRGGGDTQYF.